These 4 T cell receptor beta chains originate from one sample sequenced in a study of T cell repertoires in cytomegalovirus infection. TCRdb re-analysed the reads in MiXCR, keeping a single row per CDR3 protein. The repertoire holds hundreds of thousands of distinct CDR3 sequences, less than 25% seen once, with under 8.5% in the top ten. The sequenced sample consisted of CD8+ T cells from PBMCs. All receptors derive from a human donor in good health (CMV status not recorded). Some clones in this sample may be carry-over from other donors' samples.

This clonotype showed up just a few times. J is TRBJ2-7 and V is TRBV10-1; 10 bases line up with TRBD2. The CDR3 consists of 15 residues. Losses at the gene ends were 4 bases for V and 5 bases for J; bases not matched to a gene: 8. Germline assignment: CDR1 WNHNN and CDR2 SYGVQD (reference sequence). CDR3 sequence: CASSARSGGDDEQYF. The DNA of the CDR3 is TGCGCCAGCAGTGCGAGGAGCGGGGGGGACGACGAGCAGTACTTC.

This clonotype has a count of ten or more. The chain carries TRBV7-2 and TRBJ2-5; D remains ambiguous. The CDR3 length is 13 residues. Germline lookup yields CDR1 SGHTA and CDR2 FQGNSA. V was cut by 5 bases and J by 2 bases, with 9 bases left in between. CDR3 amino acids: CASSQTRQETQYF. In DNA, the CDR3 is TGTGCCAGCAGCCAGACACGGCAAGAGACCCAGTACTTC. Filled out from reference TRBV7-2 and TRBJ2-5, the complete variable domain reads GAGVSQSPSNKVTEKGKDVELRCDPISGHTALYWYRQSLGQGLEFLIYFQGNSAPDKSGLPSDRFSAERTGGSVSTLTIQRTQQEDSAVYLCASSQTRQETQYFGPGTRLLVL.

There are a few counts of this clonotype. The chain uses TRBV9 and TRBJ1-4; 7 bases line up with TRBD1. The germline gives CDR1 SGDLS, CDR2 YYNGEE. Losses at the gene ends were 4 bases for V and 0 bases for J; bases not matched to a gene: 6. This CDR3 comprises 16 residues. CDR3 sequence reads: CASSSRGVATNEKLFF. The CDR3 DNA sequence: TGTGCCAGCAGCAGCAGGGGGGTTGCAACTAATGAAAAACTGTTTTTT. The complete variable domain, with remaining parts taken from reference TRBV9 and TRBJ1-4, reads DSGVTQTPKHLITATGQRVTLRCSPRSGDLSVYWYQQSLDQGLQFLIQYYNGEERAKGNILERFSAQQFPDLHSELNLSSLELGDSALYFCASSSRGVATNEKLFFGSGTQLSVL.

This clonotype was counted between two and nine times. The CDR3 protein is CASSLGLAGVYEQYV. CDR3 in DNA: TGTGCCAGCAGCTTAGGTCTAGCGGGGGTCTACGAGCAGTACGTC. The chain combines TRBV11-2 with TRBJ2-7, with 10 bases identical to TRBD2. V was clipped by 1 base and J by 3 bases; unmatched bases: 3. The CDR3 runs to 15 residues. Germline V lookup: CDR1 SGHAT, CDR2 FQNNGV.